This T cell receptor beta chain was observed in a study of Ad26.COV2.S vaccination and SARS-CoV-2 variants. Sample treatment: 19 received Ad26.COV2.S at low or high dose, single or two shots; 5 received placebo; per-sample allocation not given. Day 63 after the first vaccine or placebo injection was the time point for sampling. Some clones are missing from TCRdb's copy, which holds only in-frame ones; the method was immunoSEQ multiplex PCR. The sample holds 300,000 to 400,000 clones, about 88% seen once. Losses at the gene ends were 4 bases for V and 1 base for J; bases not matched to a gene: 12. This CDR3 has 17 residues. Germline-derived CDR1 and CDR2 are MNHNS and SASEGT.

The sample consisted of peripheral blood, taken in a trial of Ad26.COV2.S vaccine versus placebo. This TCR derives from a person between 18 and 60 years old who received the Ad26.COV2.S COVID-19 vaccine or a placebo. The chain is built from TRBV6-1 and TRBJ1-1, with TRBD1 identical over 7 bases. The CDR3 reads CASSGAGTVVGNTEAFF. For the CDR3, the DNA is TGTGCCAGCAGTGGGGCCGGGACAGTGGTGGGGAACACTGAAGCTTTCTTT.